This TCR beta chain was recovered during a study of human T cells and chemical hapten exposure. Notes on this clonotype: Relative to the germline gene, one junction end is altered; a read error may explain this.

TCRdb itself ran the RACE reads through MiXCR, one entry per CDR3 protein. The sample holds around 380,000 distinct CDR3 sequences, about 4.4% seen once. Specified time point: patch test 1, 2 weeks after DPC sensitization. Treatment here: therapeutic diphenylcyclopropenone sensitization with weekly scalp DPC. Each patch test followed a blood draw. This CDR3 has 20 amino acids. In germline, CDR1 is LGHDT, CDR2 YNNKEL (reference sequence). The TCR originated in a woman aged 50 to 60 with alopecia areata. Some clones in this sample may be carry-over from other donors' samples. Specimen: whole blood, collected in connection with sensitization to the hapten diphenylcyclopropenone (DPC). The rearrangement links TRBV3-1 to TRBJ2-3, with 8 bases matching TRBD2. The CDR3: CPSSQRFVTSGEPFPDTQYF. In DNA, the CDR3 is TGTCCCAGCAGCCAAAGGTTTGTCACTAGCGGCGAACCGTTTCCAGATACGCAGTATTTT.